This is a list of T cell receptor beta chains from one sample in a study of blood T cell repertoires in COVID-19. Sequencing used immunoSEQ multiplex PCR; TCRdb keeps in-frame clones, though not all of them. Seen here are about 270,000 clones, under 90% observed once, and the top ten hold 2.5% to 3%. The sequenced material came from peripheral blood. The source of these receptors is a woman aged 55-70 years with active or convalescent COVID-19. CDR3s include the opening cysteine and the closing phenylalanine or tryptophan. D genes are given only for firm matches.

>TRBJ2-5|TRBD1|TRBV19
CASSYTGGSETQYF
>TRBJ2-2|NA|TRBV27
CASRQTRDTGELFF
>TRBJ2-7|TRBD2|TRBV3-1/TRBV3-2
CASSHPGGNYEQYF
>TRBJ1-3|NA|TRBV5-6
CASSLRTASSGNTIYF
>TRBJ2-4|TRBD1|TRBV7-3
CASSLGNRGRLYF
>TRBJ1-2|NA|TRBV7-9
CASSFESGRANYGYTF
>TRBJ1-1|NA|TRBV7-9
CASSLEWGPNTEAFF
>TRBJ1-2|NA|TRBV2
CASSLQGGEYGYTF
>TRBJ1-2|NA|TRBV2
CASRDTGFDGYTF
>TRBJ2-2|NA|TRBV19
CASSAGRVGELFF
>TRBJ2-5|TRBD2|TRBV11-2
CASRRGSLADRETQYF
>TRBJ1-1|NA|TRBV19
CASSPRGLNSEAFF
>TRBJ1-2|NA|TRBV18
CASSPPSTGTPIYGYTF
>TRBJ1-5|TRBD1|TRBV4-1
CASSQGQGFQPQHF
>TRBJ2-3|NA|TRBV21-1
CASTGTSGELDTQYF